The 18 T cell receptor beta chains reported below all come from one sample, sequenced in a study of T cells in Graves' hyperthyroidism and ophthalmopathy. Amplification targeted TCR beta CDR3 regions from RNA transcripts. A set of HTBI primers served as the primers for a first-round RT-PCR of the TCR CDR3. MiXCR was run by TCRdb on the multiplex PCR reads, yielding one entry per CDR3 protein. Of fewer than 800,000 distinct CDR3 sequences in the sample, about 17% were seen once. The sample comprised blood. The receptors here all came from a man between 18 and 35 years old with Graves' hyperthyroidism.

This clonotype was seen ten or more times. This chain joins TRBV2 and TRBJ2-5; D is perhaps TRBD2 (6 bases). This CDR3 is built from 14 residues. Trimming shortened V by 6 bases and J by 2 bases, and 13 bases separated the two germline ends. Germline V gene data show CDR1 as SNHLY and CDR2 as FYNNEI. The CDR3 here is CASRSGTYQETQYF. Here the CDR3 DNA reads TGTGCCAGCAGGTCCGGGACTTATCAAGAGACCCAGTACTTC.

This clonotype was observed a handful of times. The chain recombines TRBV10-3 with TRBJ2-1; D unclear. From germline, CDR1 is ENHRY and CDR2 SYGVKD. The CDR3 loop spans 18 amino acids. Trimming took 4 bases from V and 3 from J, leaving 22 bases between them. In DNA, the CDR3 is TGTGCCATCAGTGGAAGGATTGGACGCGCGATAGGCTACAATGAGCAGTTCTTC. It codes for CAISGRIGRAIGYNEQFF.

The genes are TRBV6-1 and TRBJ2-3, with 8 bases matching TRBD1. There are 14 residues in the CDR3. V lost 7 bases and J lost 3; bases outside the gene matches: 6. Looked up from germline, CDR1 is MNHNS and CDR2 is SASEGT. As DNA, the CDR3 is TGTGCCAGCACTACAGGGGGAAGGACAGATACGCAGTATTTT. This sequence encodes CASTTGGRTDTQYF.

The rearrangement links TRBV20-1 to TRBJ2-2, with 9 bases lining up with TRBD1. With 4 bases clipped from V and 7 bases from J, the junction kept 7 bases outside the gene matches. CDR3 length: 14 amino acids. CDR1 is DFQATT and CDR2 is SNEGSKA in the germline V gene (reference sequence). The CDR3 DNA reads as TGCAGTGCTATTACAGGGGGCGCGGGCGGGGAGCTGTTTTTT. Translating gives CSAITGGAGGELFF.

This clonotype was picked up many times. The chain carries TRBV6-1 and TRBJ1-4; D ambiguous. The germline V gene encodes CDR1 MNHNS and CDR2 SASEGT. The CDR3 covers 15 residues. Trimming removed 6 bases at V and 4 bases at J, with 15 bases between. This chain's CDR3 is CASSERASNNEKLFF. The CDR3 DNA reads TGTGCCAGCAGCGAAAGGGCCAGCAATAATGAAAAACTGTTTTTT.

This clonotype turned up a few times. The V and J genes are TRBV12-3 or TRBV12-4 and TRBJ1-6; D gene uncertain. CDR3 size: 14 residues. Trimming stripped 6 bases from V and 13 bases from J, with 19 bases between. CDR3 sequence: CASRLRLGSGPLHF. The DNA for the CDR3 is TGTGCCAGCAGGTTACGACTCGGATCGGGGCCCCTCCACTTT.

The sample holds many counts of this clonotype. The chain is built from TRBV7-2 and TRBJ2-3; D ambiguous. The CDR3 loop spans 14 amino acids. Germline V gene data show CDR1 as SGHTA and CDR2 as FQGNSA. Between the trimmed V and J ends, which lost 1 base and 6 bases, there was a span of 11 bases. This CDR3 reads CASSLVSAPDTQYF. CDR3 sequence (DNA): TGTGCCAGCAGCTTAGTCAGCGCCCCGGATACGCAGTATTTT.

This chain uses TRBV7-9 with TRBJ2-1; 9 nucleotides line up with TRBD2. Germline V gene data show CDR1 as SEHNR and CDR2 as FQNEAQ (reference sequence). The J segment lost 8 bases and the V segment lost 5 bases, leaving 4 bases of the junction unmatched. This CDR3 is 13 amino acids long. CDR3 in amino acids: CASSDTSGHEQFF. CDR3 nucleotide sequence: TGTGCCAGCAGCGATACTAGCGGGCATGAGCAGTTCTTC.

In its sample, this clonotype was seen many times. The gene calls are TRBV7-9 and TRBJ2-3, with D possibly TRBD1 on 5 matching bases. Germline V gives CDR1 SEHNR, CDR2 FQNEAQ (reference sequence). CDR3 length equals 15 residues. V shed 4 bases and J shed 2 bases, with 13 bases lying between them. CDR3 residues: CASSSATAYTDTQYF. The CDR3 nucleotides are TGTGCCAGCAGCTCAGCGACAGCCTACACAGATACGCAGTATTTT.

In its sample, this clonotype was seen many times. V and J are TRBV7-9 and TRBJ2-2; TRBD2 matches 12 bases. Unmatched junction bases numbered 2, after V lost 3 bases and J lost 6 bases. This CDR3 is 15 amino acids long. Germline V lookup: CDR1 SEHNR, CDR2 FQNEAQ (reference sequence). This chain's CDR3 is CASSLTSGSAGELFF. Here the CDR3 DNA reads TGTGCCAGCAGCTTGACTAGCGGGAGTGCCGGGGAGCTGTTTTTT.

The chain links TRBV28 to TRBJ2-1; a possible D gene is TRBD1 (11 bases). V was cut by 4 bases and J by 4 bases, with 41 bases left in between. This CDR3 is 24 amino acids long. The germline V gene encodes CDR1 MDHEN and CDR2 SYDVKM. Here the CDR3 DNA reads TGTGCCAGCAGTTCGGACGGACAGGGGGCTTTTGGAAGCGGGAGGGCCGGTGGGTACAATGAGCAGTTCTTC. Translation gives CASSSDGQGAFGSGRAGGYNEQFF.

This clonotype is a singleton in its sample. This is likely a read error, given that the CDR3 carries no conserved phenylalanine or tryptophan at its end. This chain connects TRBV6-2 or TRBV6-3 to TRBJ2-2, with a tentative D call TRBD2 (5 bases). The CDR3 has 14 amino acids. The germline V gene has CDR1 MNHEY and CDR2 SVGEGT. The V and J ends lost 8 bases and 4 bases respectively, with 14 bases between them. CDR3 coding DNA: TGTGCCAGCCTCCGTACTAGGTCCACCGGGGAGCTGTTTTAT. Protein: CASLRTRSTGELFY.

This clonotype was recorded at least ten times. The gene calls are TRBV20-1 and TRBJ2-7, with TRBD1 matching over 7 bases. The CDR3 length is 16 residues. Germline V gene sequence: CDR1 DFQATT, CDR2 SNEGSKA (reference sequence). The V and J ends lost 0 bases and 3 bases, in that order; junction bases with no gene match: 11. The CDR3 DNA follows: TGCAGTGCTAGAGATAGGGGGCTGCCAGGAATCTACGAGCAGTACTTC. Translation gives CSARDRGLPGIYEQYF.

This clonotype was seen repeatedly, ten times or more. This CDR3 reads CASSSKAGTSGGNIQYF. The CDR3 DNA follows: TGTGCCAGCAGTTCAAAGGCTGGGACTTCAGGGGGAAACATTCAGTACTTC. This chain links TRBV12-3 or TRBV12-4 with TRBJ2-4; D is possibly TRBD1 (7 bases). This CDR3 is built from 17 residues. V lost 4 bases to trimming and J lost 6 bases, with 22 bases between them.

This sequence joins TRBV4-1 and TRBJ2-5; TRBD2 matches 8 bases. The CDR3 contains 18 residues. CDR1 is MGHRA and CDR2 is YSYEKL in the germline V gene. The V and J ends lost 4 bases and 6 bases, in that order; junction bases with no gene match: 19. CDR3 sequence reads: CASSRGYNGRAFPQTQYF. The CDR3 DNA is TGCGCCAGCAGCCGGGGATATAACGGGAGGGCCTTTCCGCAGACCCAGTACTTC.

This clonotype was detected ten times or more. This chain links TRBV6-2 or TRBV6-3 with TRBJ2-1; D unclear. This CDR3 comprises 14 residues. The germline V gene encodes CDR1 MNHEY and CDR2 SVGEGT. Trimming stripped 6 bases from V and 10 bases from J, with 19 bases between. The CDR3 loop reads CASSLSLLGTEQFF. Here the CDR3 DNA reads TGTGCCAGCAGCCTTAGCCTGCTGGGTACAGAGCAGTTCTTC.

This clonotype was recorded at least ten times. The chain is built from TRBV30 and TRBJ2-7; TRBD2 matches 10 bases. The CDR3 consists of 14 residues. Germline loops: CDR1 GTSNPN, CDR2 SVGIG (reference sequence). V was clipped by 3 bases and J by 3 bases; unmatched bases: 5. The CDR3 DNA reads as TGTGCCTGGAGCCCTAGCGGGAGTATCTACGAGCAGTACTTC. Amino acid sequence: CAWSPSGSIYEQYF.

This clonotype was seen more than once but under ten times. The rearrangement joins TRBV20-1 to TRBJ2-3, with TRBD2 matching over 10 bases. CDR3 size: 14 residues. Per germline, CDR1 DFQATT and CDR2 SNEGSKA (reference sequence). V shed 6 bases and J 1 base; nucleotides not matched to a gene: 4. The CDR3 bases are TGCAGTGCCTCGAGCGGGAGGGGCACAGATACGCAGTATTTT. Encoded protein: CSASSGRGTDTQYF.